The 18 T cell receptor beta chains reported below all come from one sample, sequenced in a study of cytomegalovirus exposure and HLA in healthy donors. Both 60 Vbeta primers and 13 Jbeta primers went into the PCR. Clones were sequenced by immunoSEQ multiplex PCR, and TCRdb holds only the in-frame ones, with some missing. The sample lists about 150,000 clones; approximately 83% were seen once. Sequences were obtained from PBMCs. Every receptor here comes from a male donor in good health and CMV-seronegative.

The chain combines TRBV15 with TRBJ2-1; the match to TRBD2 covers 8 bases. The CDR3 spans 17 residues. Germline CDR1 and CDR2: LNHNV and YYDKDF (reference sequence). Losses at the gene ends were 0 bases for V and 7 bases for J; bases not matched to a gene: 11. As DNA, the CDR3 is TGTGCCACCAGCAGAGATCTGCAGCGGGAGAGGAAGAATGAGCAGTTCTTC. Protein sequence: CATSRDLQRERKNEQFF.

V is TRBV5-4 and J is TRBJ1-4; TRBD1 matches at 8 bases. With 0 bases clipped from V and 6 bases from J, the junction kept 7 bases outside the gene matches. The CDR3 is 16 residues long. Germline CDR1 and CDR2: SGHNT and YYREEE (reference sequence). For the CDR3, the DNA is TGTGCCAGCAGCTTGGGAGCACAGGGGGGAGATGAAAAACTGTTTTTT. It codes for CASSLGAQGGDEKLFF. The full variable domain, its missing parts supplied by reference TRBV5-4 and TRBJ1-4, is ETGVTQSPTHLIKTRGQQVTLRCSSQSGHNTVSWYQQALGQGPQFIFQYYREEENGRGNFPPRFSGLQFPNYSSELNVNALELDDSALYLCASSLGAQGGDEKLFFGSGTQLSVL.

This chain connects TRBV5-6 to TRBJ1-3; D is unclear. V shed 0 bases and J shed 0 bases, with 10 bases lying between them. The CDR3 has 16 amino acids. The germline gives CDR1 SGHDT, CDR2 YYEEEE. CDR3 coding DNA: TGTGCCAGCAGCTTGGACTTTTCGAGCTCTGGAAACACCATATATTTT. Amino acids: CASSLDFSSSGNTIYF.

As for this clone: The identical CDR3 is also encoded by other nucleotide sequences in the sample. This chain links TRBV5-1 with TRBJ1-1, with D tentatively TRBD1 (6 bases). Per germline, CDR1 SGHRS and CDR2 YFSETQ. The CDR3 length is 14 residues. V was trimmed by 0 bases and J by 2 bases, leaving 8 bases between them. CDR3 region: CASSLEGQNTEAFF. CDR3 nucleotides: TGCGCCAGCAGCTTGGAGGGACAAAACACTGAAGCTTTCTTT.

The chain joins TRBV5-4 to TRBJ2-5, with TRBD1 identical over 11 bases. This CDR3 is 15 amino acids long. V lost 3 bases to trimming and J lost 4 bases; unmatched junction nucleotides: 5. CDR1 and CDR2 (germline): SGHNT, YYREEE (reference sequence). CDR3 loop: CASSYGTGGRETQYF. In nucleotides, the CDR3 is TGTGCCAGCAGCTACGGGACAGGGGGGAGAGAGACCCAGTACTTC.

This chain joins TRBV28 and TRBJ1-2; D is unclear. Germline V gives CDR1 MDHEN, CDR2 SYDVKM. V was clipped by 6 bases and J by 5 bases, with 7 bases between them. The CDR3 extends over 11 amino acids. This CDR3 reads CASSIGYGYTF. The CDR3 bases are TGTGCCAGCAGCATCGGGTATGGCTACACCTTC.

The chain carries TRBV27 and TRBJ2-7; 8 nucleotides agree with TRBD2. V lost 3 bases to trimming and J lost 4 bases; unmatched junction nucleotides: 11. The germline CDR1 and CDR2 sequences are MNHEY and SMNVEV (reference sequence). The CDR3 contains 16 residues. CDR3 region: CASSFVTGSGSYEQYF. The DNA of the CDR3 is TGTGCCAGCAGTTTCGTCACCGGAAGCGGGAGTTACGAGCAGTACTTC.

The chain uses TRBV6-6 and TRBJ1-1; D may be TRBD1 (6 bases). Germline CDR1 is MNHNY and CDR2 is SVGAGI (reference sequence). V lost 6 bases and J 1 base, leaving 15 bases between the germline ends. This CDR3 region has 15 residues. CDR3 bases: TGTGCCAGCAGCCCCCAGGGGCTATCGAACACTGAAGCTTTCTTT. Protein: CASSPQGLSNTEAFF.

This rearrangement joins TRBV15 to TRBJ2-3, with D tentatively TRBD2 (5 bases). The germline gives CDR1 LNHNV, CDR2 YYDKDF (reference sequence). The V end lost 0 bases, the J end lost 0 bases, and 13 bases lay between the germline ends. The CDR3 consists of 17 residues. The CDR3 here is CATSRDRLATSTDTQYF. The CDR3 DNA follows: TGTGCCACCAGCAGAGATCGGCTAGCTACTAGCACAGATACGCAGTATTTT.

The chain employs TRBV13 and TRBJ1-3; D is unresolved. CDR3 size: 14 residues. From germline, CDR1 is PRHDT and CDR2 FYEKMQ (reference sequence). Trimming pared 5 bases from V and 5 bases from J, leaving 13 bases between. The CDR3 coding sequence is TGTGCCAGCAGCCTTCGGACGGGAAGAAACACCATATATTTT. Translating it yields CASSLRTGRNTIYF.

This clone has only one observation. The V call is TRBV6-1, the J call TRBJ1-3; 8 bases align to TRBD1. With 6 bases clipped from V and 7 bases from J, the junction kept 5 bases outside the gene matches. Germline V gene lookup returns CDR1 MNHNS and CDR2 SASEGT. This CDR3 is 13 amino acids long. The CDR3 nucleotides read TGTGCCAGCAGGGCGGACAGGGAGAACACCATATATTTT. Its translation: CASRADRENTIYF.

The chain has TRBV5-1 and TRBJ2-7; 7 nucleotides align to TRBD1. This CDR3 spans 14 amino acids. Losses at the gene ends were 4 bases for V and 3 bases for J; bases not matched to a gene: 7. Germline lookup yields CDR1 SGHRS and CDR2 YFSETQ. CDR3 residues: CASSRTGVSYEQYF. The DNA for the CDR3 is TGCGCCAGCAGCAGAACAGGGGTTAGCTACGAGCAGTACTTC.

The sample holds a few counts of this clone. The chain links TRBV2 to TRBJ2-2; no clear D gene. There are 14 residues in the CDR3. Trimming removed 2 bases at V and 5 bases at J, with 9 bases between. From germline, CDR1 is SNHLY and CDR2 FYNNEI. The CDR3 here is CASSEFTGTGELFF. CDR3 in DNA: TGTGCCAGCAGTGAATTCACCGGGACCGGGGAGCTGTTTTTT.

The J gene is TRBJ1-1, the V gene TRBV11-1; D not resolved. Trimming cost V 5 bases and J 0 bases, with 7 bases left between them. Germline CDR1 and CDR2: SGHAT and FQDESV (reference sequence). CDR3 size: 13 residues. The CDR3 coding sequence is TGTGCCAGCAGCCTAACAGTGAACACTGAAGCTTTCTTT. Translated: CASSLTVNTEAFF.

The chain uses TRBV7-3 and TRBJ2-5, with 8 bases that match TRBD1. With V trimmed by 5 bases and J by 3 bases, 5 bases remained unmatched. CDR1 and CDR2 from the germline V gene are SGHTA and FQGTGA. This CDR3 region has 14 residues. CDR3 DNA: TGTGCCAGCAGCCTACAGGGGGTTGAAGAGACCCAGTACTTC. This codes for CASSLQGVEETQYF.

The V gene is TRBV25-1, the J gene TRBJ1-1; 9 bases match TRBD1. The CDR3 has 15 amino acids. Germline V gives CDR1 MGHDK, CDR2 SYGVNS. After removal of 2 bases from V and 2 bases from J, the junction contained 3 bases not matched to a gene. CDR3 in DNA: TGTGCCAGCAGTGAAGGGACAGGGCCCAACACTGAAGCTTTCTTT. Translation: CASSEGTGPNTEAFF. The whole variable domain, remainder taken from reference TRBV25-1 and TRBJ1-1, is EADIYQTPRYLVIGTGKKITLECSQTMGHDKMYWYQQDPGMELHLIHYSYGVNSTEKGDLSSESTVSRIRTEHFPLTLESARPSHTSQYLCASSEGTGPNTEAFFGQGTRLTVV.

This clone was detected only a few times. The same CDR3 arises from other DNA sequences in this sample as well. The chain links TRBV27 to TRBJ1-5; maybe TRBD1 (5 bases). V was shortened by 5 bases and J by 0 bases, with 11 bases between the two germline ends. Germline V gene sequence: CDR1 MNHEY, CDR2 SMNVEV (reference sequence). The CDR3 has 15 residues. CDR3: CASSGGAHSNQPQHF. In nucleotides, the CDR3 is TGTGCCAGCAGTGGCGGGGCGCATAGCAATCAGCCCCAGCATTTT.

The count of this clone is one. The genes are TRBV7-9 and TRBJ1-1, with D uncertain. The V gene's germline CDR1 is SEHNR and CDR2 FQNEAQ (reference sequence). Trimming took off 3 bases at V and 1 base at J, with 6 bases between the two ends. The CDR3 is 13 residues long. The CDR3 protein is CASSFGENTEAFF. CDR3 nucleotides: TGTGCCAGCAGCTTTGGAGAGAACACTGAAGCTTTCTTT.